Below are 27 T cell receptor beta chains sequenced from a single sample in a study of T cell responses to AZD1222 COVID-19 vaccine. Sequencing used immunoSEQ multiplex PCR; TCRdb keeps in-frame clones, though not all of them. The sample has 130,000 to 150,000 clones, roughly 94% seen once; the top ten hold about 1.9%. The sequenced sample was peripheral blood, obtained on day 0 of AZD1222 vaccination. These receptors originate from an adult in good health.

V is TRBV13 and J is TRBJ2-3; D is unresolved. V lost 2 bases, J lost 5 bases, and 8 bases lay in between. There are 13 residues in the CDR3. In germline, CDR1 is PRHDT, CDR2 FYEKMQ (reference sequence). The CDR3 loop is CASSLSRGDTQYF. CDR3 DNA sequence: TGTGCCAGCAGCTTAAGTCGCGGAGATACGCAGTATTTT.

This rearrangement joins TRBV18 to TRBJ1-5; weak D call: TRBD1 (5 bases). The CDR3 contains 19 residues. Germline lookup yields CDR1 KGHSH and CDR2 LQKENI. Trimming left V 5 bases short and J 0 bases short, with 23 bases between. Here the CDR3 DNA reads TGTGCCAGCTCATCCTCCTTATTTTCCCAGGGTACTAGCAATCAGCCCCAGCATTTT. Protein: CASSSSLFSQGTSNQPQHF.

The V gene is TRBV18, the J gene TRBJ2-2, with D possibly called TRBD1 or TRBD2 (6 bases each). This CDR3 has 15 residues. With 1 base removed from V and 1 base from J, the gap between germline ends came to 7 bases. Germline CDR1 KGHSH, CDR2 LQKENI. CDR3 nucleotide sequence: TGTGCCAGCTCACCACAGGGGGGGAACACCGGGGAGCTGTTTTTT. Its protein product is CASSPQGGNTGELFF. Combining the CDR3 with reference TRBV18 and TRBJ2-2 gives the whole variable domain NAGVMQNPRHLVRRRGQEARLRCSPMKGHSHVYWYRQLPEEGLKFMVYLQKENIIDESGMPKERFSAEFPKEGPSILRIQQVVRGDSAAYFCASSPQGGNTGELFFGEGSRLTVL.

This clone was seen just once. V gene TRBV19 combines with J gene TRBJ1-1, with D perhaps matching TRBD1 (5 bases). Trimming removed 5 bases from V and 3 bases from J, with 19 bases in between. There are 16 residues in the CDR3. Germline CDR1 reads LNHDA; CDR2 reads SQIVND (reference sequence). CDR3 protein: CASSVGLSIEDTEAFF. CDR3 sequence (DNA): TGTGCCAGTAGTGTGGGACTATCTATCGAGGACACTGAAGCTTTCTTT.

V and J are TRBV11-2 and TRBJ2-3; D call uncertain. This CDR3 region has 13 residues. The ends were cut back, 2 bases at V and 4 bases at J, with 7 bases in the middle. From germline, CDR1 is SGHAT and CDR2 FQNNGV. CDR3 sequence: CASSLTQPDTQYF. For the CDR3, the DNA is TGTGCCAGCAGCTTAACGCAGCCAGATACGCAGTATTTT.

The chain links TRBV10-1 to TRBJ2-2; no clear D gene. The germline V gene encodes CDR1 WNHNN and CDR2 SYGVQD (reference sequence). Trimming shortened V by 7 bases and J by 2 bases, and 8 bases separated the two germline ends. This CDR3 comprises 13 residues. The DNA for the CDR3 is TGCGCCAGCATGGCGACCAACACCGGGGAGCTGTTTTTT. It encodes CASMATNTGELFF.

The V and J genes are TRBV19 and TRBJ2-2; TRBD2 aligns across 12 bases. V dropped 5 bases and J dropped 5; count of bases not matched to a gene: 12. The CDR3 is 18 amino acids. From germline, CDR1 is LNHDA and CDR2 SQIVND (reference sequence). This chain's CDR3 is CASSPGLAGTILTGELFF. The DNA of the CDR3 is TGTGCCAGTAGTCCCGGACTAGCGGGGACCATCCTTACCGGGGAGCTGTTTTTT. The variable domain in full, with the rest retrieved from reference TRBV19 and TRBJ2-2, is DGGITQSPKYLFRKEGQNVTLSCEQNLNHDAMYWYRQDPGQGLRLIYYSQIVNDFQKGDIAEGYSVSREKKESFPLTVTSAQKNPTAFYLCASSPGLAGTILTGELFFGEGSRLTVL.

In this sample, this clone turned up a few times. The V and J genes are TRBV7-2 and TRBJ1-1; possible D gene TRBD1, 5 bases. This CDR3 has 14 residues. Germline assignment: CDR1 SGHTA and CDR2 FQGNSA. Trimming took off 5 bases at V and 0 bases at J, with 10 bases between the two ends. The DNA for the CDR3 is TGTGCCAGCAGCATACAGGTCTTGAACACTGAAGCTTTCTTT. This sequence encodes CASSIQVLNTEAFF.

The chain uses TRBV6-2 or TRBV6-3 and TRBJ1-1; D not certain. V was clipped by 2 bases and J by 7 bases, with 8 bases between them. Germline CDR1 MNHEY, CDR2 SVGEGT. CDR3 size: 12 residues. CDR3 bases: TGTGCCAGCAGTTACGCGGAAATTGAAGCTTTCTTT. Residues: CASSYAEIEAFF.

The V and J genes are TRBV2 and TRBJ1-2; no clear D gene. This CDR3 is built from 12 residues. V lost 8 bases, J lost 6 bases, and 13 bases lay in between. From germline, CDR1 is SNHLY and CDR2 FYNNEI. The CDR3 bases are TGTGCCAGCCAACCAACCCGTGATGGCTACACCTTC. Protein: CASQPTRDGYTF.

This clone was recorded once. The chain links TRBV11-2 to TRBJ2-7, with 10 bases identical to TRBD2. Germline trimming cut 5 bases from V and 0 bases from J; bases unmatched to any gene: 7. Germline-derived CDR1 and CDR2 are SGHAT and FQNNGV. CDR3 length: 16 amino acids. The CDR3, as DNA: TGTGCCAGCAGCATATCTAGCGGGGGTTTCTCCTACGAGCAGTACTTC. Protein: CASSISSGGFSYEQYF.

The V gene is TRBV12-3 or TRBV12-4, the J gene TRBJ2-7, with D unclear. This CDR3 has 13 amino acids. The V and J ends lost 4 bases and 6 bases respectively, with 13 bases between them. In DNA, the CDR3 is TGTGCCAGCAGTTCTCTCCGGGCCGGCGAGCAGTACTTC. This codes for CASSSLRAGEQYF.

This chain joins TRBV7-2 and TRBJ2-1; D unresolved. V dropped 5 bases and J dropped 8 bases, with 7 bases sitting between them. The CDR3 runs to 11 residues. Germline CDR1 reads SGHTA; CDR2 reads FQGNSA. The CDR3 nucleotides read TGTGCCAGCAGCCCCGCGGATGAGCAGTTCTTC. This translates into CASSPADEQFF.

The chain links TRBV27 to TRBJ1-3, with 7 bases identical to TRBD1. The germline gives CDR1 MNHEY, CDR2 SMNVEV (reference sequence). J gave up 1 base and V 5 bases, and 5 bases lay outside the gene matches. The CDR3 loop spans 15 amino acids. The CDR3 reads CASSKTGLSGNTIYF. DNA for the CDR3: TGTGCCAGCAGTAAGACAGGGTTGTCTGGAAACACCATATATTTT.

The chain combines TRBV18 with TRBJ1-1; D is possibly TRBD1 (5 bases). The CDR3 is made up of 13 amino acids. Germline V gene data show CDR1 as KGHSH and CDR2 as LQKENI. The germline V and J ends were trimmed by 3 bases and 9 bases, with 14 bases remaining between them. This chain's CDR3 is CASSPPDSPKAFF. Here the CDR3 DNA reads TGTGCCAGCTCACCCCCCGACAGCCCCAAAGCTTTCTTT.

The chain recombines TRBV7-9 with TRBJ1-2; 7 nucleotides agree with TRBD1. The CDR3 loop spans 15 amino acids. CDR1 SEHNR and CDR2 FQNEAQ come from the germline V gene (reference sequence). V lost 4 bases to trimming and J lost 2 bases; unmatched junction nucleotides: 7. CDR3 coding DNA: TGTGCCAGCAGCTCGTCCCCGGGACAGAACTATGGCTACACCTTC. It specifies CASSSSPGQNYGYTF.

The rearrangement uses TRBV10-3 and TRBJ1-3; D is undetermined. CDR1 and CDR2 from the germline V gene are ENHRY and SYGVKD. The CDR3 runs to 13 residues. V was trimmed by 7 bases and J by 8 bases, leaving 15 bases between them. DNA of the CDR3: TGTGCCATCACCCAGAGCGCTGGGCACACCATATATTTT. It translates to CAITQSAGHTIYF.

The chain carries TRBV18 and TRBJ2-2, with D hard to call. Germline V CDR1 and CDR2: KGHSH, LQKENI. The CDR3 runs to 14 residues. The ends were cut back, 7 bases at V and 5 bases at J, with 14 bases in the middle. In nucleotides, the CDR3 is TGTGCCAGCTTGGAGAGTATAGGAACCGGGGAGCTGTTTTTT. Its protein is CASLESIGTGELFF.

This chain links TRBV7-2 with TRBJ1-3; the D is unclear. The CDR3 runs 15 residues. Trimming took off 5 bases at V and 3 bases at J, with 14 bases between the two ends. Germline lookup yields CDR1 SGHTA and CDR2 FQGNSA. CDR3 amino acids: CASSPSGVGGNTIYF. Written as DNA, the CDR3 is TGTGCCAGCAGCCCAAGCGGGGTGGGTGGAAACACCATATATTTT.

This clone was recorded only once. This chain links TRBV6-1 with TRBJ1-4; 8 nucleotides align to TRBD1. The germline V gene has CDR1 MNHNS and CDR2 SASEGT. The CDR3 covers 17 residues. V shed 3 bases and J 0 bases; nucleotides not matched to a gene: 6. The chain's CDR3 is CASSESGTGATNEKLFF. The CDR3 DNA sequence: TGTGCCAGCAGTGAGTCCGGGACAGGTGCAACTAATGAAAAACTGTTTTTT.

J is TRBJ1-2 and V is TRBV10-3; D perhaps matches TRBD1 (5 bases). Deletions cut 7 bases from V and 4 bases from J, with 16 bases between. Germline values: CDR1 ENHRY, CDR2 SYGVKD. The CDR3 has 14 amino acids. The DNA of the CDR3 is TGTGCCATCACCCAAGGGGAGGCAGCCTATGGCTACACCTTC. Residues: CAITQGEAAYGYTF.

The chain joins TRBV5-1 to TRBJ1-1; D is unresolved. V was clipped by 0 bases and J by 1 base, with 4 bases between them. CDR1 is SGHRS, CDR2 YFSETQ, per germline. This CDR3 comprises 13 residues. In DNA, the CDR3 is TGCGCCAGCAGCTTGGAGGCGAACACTGAAGCTTTCTTT. This translates into CASSLEANTEAFF.

The V gene is TRBV19, the J gene TRBJ1-6, with D hard to call. Germline CDR1 is LNHDA and CDR2 is SQIVND (reference sequence). This CDR3 spans 15 amino acids. V lost 3 bases to trimming and J lost 0 bases, with 6 bases between them. The CDR3 region is CASSIFNSYNSPLHF. In nucleotides, the CDR3 is TGTGCCAGTAGTATCTTCAACTCCTATAATTCACCCCTCCACTTT.

The chain combines TRBV13 with TRBJ1-2; D gene ambiguous. This CDR3 comprises 12 residues. Looked up from germline, CDR1 is PRHDT and CDR2 is FYEKMQ (reference sequence). Trimming shortened V by 1 base and J by 4 bases, and 4 bases separated the two germline ends. CDR3: CASSLEIYGYTF. The CDR3 DNA sequence: TGTGCCAGCAGCTTAGAAATCTATGGCTACACCTTC.

This rearrangement joins TRBV7-9 to TRBJ2-1, with D possibly being TRBD2 (5 bases). With 7 bases removed from V and 8 bases from J, the gap between germline ends came to 18 bases. The germline CDR1 and CDR2 sequences are SEHNR and FQNEAQ (reference sequence). The CDR3 is made up of 14 amino acids. CDR3 sequence (DNA): TGTGCCAGCAAACTGGGAGAGTTTAAGGATGAGCAGTTCTTC. Protein sequence: CASKLGEFKDEQFF.

The V and J genes are TRBV24-1 and TRBJ2-5; a weak D match, TRBD1 (7 bases). The CDR3 sequence is 16 residues long. CDR1 is KGHDR and CDR2 is SFDVKD in the germline V gene. V lost 1 base to trimming and J lost 5 bases, with 16 bases between them. CDR3 residues: CATSDFVGGGRETQYF. CDR3 in DNA: TGTGCCACCAGTGATTTTGTTGGAGGGGGCAGGGAGACCCAGTACTTC.

CDR3 residues: CASRQNTGELFF. The DNA of the CDR3 is TGTGCCAGCAGACAGAACACCGGGGAGCTGTTTTTT. The gene calls are TRBV6-5 and TRBJ2-2; D is unclear. CDR3 size: 12 residues. Germline V lookup: CDR1 MNHEY, CDR2 SVGAGI. The V end lost 6 bases, the J end lost 1 base, and 3 bases lay between the germline ends.